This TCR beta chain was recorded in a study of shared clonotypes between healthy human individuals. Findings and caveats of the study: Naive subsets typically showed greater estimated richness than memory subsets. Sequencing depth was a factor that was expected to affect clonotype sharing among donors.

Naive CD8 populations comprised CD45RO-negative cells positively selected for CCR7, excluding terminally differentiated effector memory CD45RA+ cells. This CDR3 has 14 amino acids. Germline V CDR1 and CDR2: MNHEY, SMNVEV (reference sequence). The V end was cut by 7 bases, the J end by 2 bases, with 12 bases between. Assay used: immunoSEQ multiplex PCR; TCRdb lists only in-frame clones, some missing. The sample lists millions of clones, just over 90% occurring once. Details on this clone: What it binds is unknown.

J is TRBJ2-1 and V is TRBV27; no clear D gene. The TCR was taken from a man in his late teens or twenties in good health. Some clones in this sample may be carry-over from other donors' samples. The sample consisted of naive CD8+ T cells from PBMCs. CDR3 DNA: TGTGCCAGCAACAAGGGATCGGCCTACAATGAGCAGTTCTTC. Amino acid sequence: CASNKGSAYNEQFF.